One and the same sample provided the 17 T cell receptor beta chains below, sequenced in a study of T cell repertoires in cytomegalovirus infection. These TCRs' antigens remain unknown. One entry per CDR3 protein, called by TCRdb with MiXCR from the reads. The table includes under 350,000 distinct CDR3 sequences, about 20% detected once. The starting material was cultured PBMCs, obtained from culture after CMV antigen stimulation. Receptors originate from a human donor in good health (CMV status not recorded). Some clones in this sample may be carry-over from other donors' samples.

V usage is TRBV6-5 and J usage is TRBJ2-3; no firm D call. Trimming removed 6 bases from V and 1 base from J, with 11 bases in between. The CDR3 covers 14 residues. Germline CDR1 is MNHEY and CDR2 is SVGAGI. CDR3 bases: TGTGCCAGCAGAATAAACTCTCGCACAGATACGCAGTATTTT. Translation: CASRINSRTDTQYF.

This clonotype was seen ten or more times. The gene calls are TRBV7-2 and TRBJ1-6; 9 bases align to TRBD1. This CDR3 comprises 15 residues. Germline V gives CDR1 SGHTA, CDR2 FQGNSA. V was clipped by 3 bases and J by 9 bases; unmatched bases: 6. The CDR3 nucleotides read TGTGCCAGCAGCTTGGACAGGGGAGGTCGTTCACCCCTCCACTTT. This codes for CASSLDRGGRSPLHF. Based on the CDR3 plus reference TRBV7-2 and TRBJ1-6, the full variable domain is GAGVSQSPSNKVTEKGKDVELRCDPISGHTALYWYRQSLGQGLEFLIYFQGNSAPDKSGLPSDRFSAERTGGSVSTLTIQRTQQEDSAVYLCASSLDRGGRSPLHFGNGTRLTVT.

The rearrangement joins TRBV19 to TRBJ2-1; tentative D call: TRBD1 (5 bases). Trimming shortened V by 7 bases and J by 8 bases, and 9 bases separated the two germline ends. Germline assignment: CDR1 LNHDA and CDR2 SQIVND (reference sequence). The CDR3 extends over 11 amino acids. The CDR3: CASTKGHEQFF. CDR3 coding DNA: TGTGCCAGTACAAAGGGGCATGAGCAGTTCTTC.

A word on this clonotype: One end of the junction is discordant with germline, which a read error may explain. The CDR3 bases are TGTGCCAGCAGTGACCCGAGTTGTCACTTC. Protein product: CASSDPSCHF. This chain joins TRBV6-1 and TRBJ2-5; no reliable D call. The germline CDR1 and CDR2 sequences are MNHNS and SASEGT. The CDR3 contains 10 residues.

J is TRBJ2-7 and V is TRBV6-2 or TRBV6-3; 7 bases line up with TRBD2. This CDR3 is built from 12 residues. Germline V CDR1 and CDR2: MNHEY, SVGEGT. Trimming at V came to 7 bases and at J to 3 bases, leaving 3 bases not matched to a gene. The CDR3 spells CASTSGYYEQYF. The CDR3 nucleotides read TGTGCCAGCACTAGCGGCTACTACGAGCAGTACTTC.

The chain has TRBV15 and TRBJ1-2, with no clear D. Between the trimmed V and J ends, which lost 0 bases and 7 bases, there was a span of 21 bases. Germline V gene sequence: CDR1 LNHNV, CDR2 YYDKDF (reference sequence). The CDR3 totals 17 residues. The CDR3 spells CATSRDRRALFYGGYTF. CDR3 DNA: TGTGCCACCAGCAGAGATAGAAGGGCCTTATTCTATGGTGGCTACACCTTC.

This clonotype was seen only a few times. This chain uses TRBV7-9 with TRBJ2-5, with D possibly matching TRBD1 (6 bases). The CDR3 spans 12 residues. Trimming left V 11 bases short and J 4 bases short, with 14 bases between. Looked up from germline, CDR1 is SEHNR and CDR2 is FQNEAQ (reference sequence). The CDR3 reads CAVQGLIETQYF. CDR3 sequence (DNA): TGTGCCGTGCAGGGGTTGATAGAGACCCAGTACTTC.

This clonotype turned up a few times. V gene TRBV12-3 or TRBV12-4 combines with J gene TRBJ1-4, with D uncertain. The CDR3 extends over 13 amino acids. V was pared by 6 bases and J by 6 bases, with 11 bases between. DNA for the CDR3: TGTGCCAGCAGCGAGGCCAATTATGAAAAACTGTTTTTT. It yields the protein CASSEANYEKLFF.

The chain carries TRBV6-5 and TRBJ1-2; a possible D gene is TRBD1 (5 bases). The CDR3 is made up of 16 amino acids. Per germline, CDR1 MNHEY and CDR2 SVGAGI. V was cut by 0 bases and J by 6 bases, with 17 bases left in between. CDR3 residues: CASSYSLLVQGNGYTF. The CDR3 DNA is TGTGCCAGCAGTTACTCCCTTCTTGTTCAGGGTAATGGCTACACCTTC.

This clonotype was counted a few times. V and J are TRBV5-6 and TRBJ2-1, with 9 bases that match TRBD2. The V gene end was trimmed by 6 bases and the J gene end by 6 bases; junction bases not matched to a gene: 7. Germline V gene data show CDR1 as SGHDT and CDR2 as YYEEEE. The CDR3 runs to 14 residues. The DNA for the CDR3 is TGTGCCAGCACCGTAGCGGGAGCGACCAATGAGCAGTTCTTC. Translation: CASTVAGATNEQFF.

The genes are TRBV2 and TRBJ1-2; TRBD1 is a possible D gene (5 bases). V was clipped by 6 bases and J by 3 bases, with 11 bases between them. The CDR3 is 13 residues long. Germline CDR1 and CDR2: SNHLY and FYNNEI. CDR3 sequence (DNA): TGTGCCAGCAGCGCCGGGACTCACTATGGCTACACCTTC. Its translation is CASSAGTHYGYTF.

This clonotype was recorded at least ten times. The rearrangement joins TRBV7-8 to TRBJ2-5; 9 nucleotides align to TRBD2. Germline V gene sequence: CDR1 SGHVS, CDR2 FQNEAQ. This CDR3 region has 13 residues. With V trimmed by 5 bases and J by 5 bases, 3 bases remained unmatched. The CDR3 here is CASSPGLAETQYF. The DNA of the CDR3 is TGTGCCAGCAGCCCGGGACTAGCCGAGACCCAGTACTTC.

This clonotype was counted ten times or more. The chain links TRBV12-3 or TRBV12-4 to TRBJ2-7, with D possibly TRBD1 on 6 matching bases. V shed 6 bases and J shed 2 bases, with 17 bases lying between them. CDR3 length equals 15 residues. This CDR3 reads CASSTGSPSTYEQYF. DNA for the CDR3: TGTGCCAGCAGCACAGGGTCCCCCTCTACCTACGAGCAGTACTTC.

This clonotype was seen many times. V and J are TRBV7-2 and TRBJ1-4, with TRBD1 matching over 9 bases. Germline loops: CDR1 SGHTA, CDR2 FQGNSA. This CDR3 region has 15 residues. With V trimmed by 5 bases and J by 3 bases, 4 bases remained unmatched. CDR3 nucleotides: TGTGCCAGCAGCCCGGACAGGGGCCCTAATGAAAAACTGTTTTTT. Amino acids: CASSPDRGPNEKLFF.

CDR3 in amino acids: CTSSASGGRYNEQFF. The CDR3 DNA reads as TGTACCAGCAGCGCGTCCGGGGGGAGATACAATGAGCAGTTCTTC. V gene TRBV7-2 combines with J gene TRBJ2-1, with 7 bases identical to TRBD2. CDR1 and CDR2 from the germline V gene are SGHTA and FQGNSA. There are 15 residues in the CDR3. Trimming took 5 bases from V and 4 from J; bases not matched to a gene: 8.

There are a few counts of this clonotype. The CDR3 protein is CASGLTRETQYF. CDR3 coding DNA: TGTGCCAGCGGCCTTACTCGGGAGACCCAGTACTTC. The chain couples TRBV12-3 or TRBV12-4 to TRBJ2-5; D gene ambiguous. The CDR3 extends over 12 amino acids. V was trimmed by 8 bases and J by 5 bases, leaving 12 bases between them.

The V and J genes are TRBV20-1 and TRBJ2-5, with 12 bases matching TRBD2. Germline CDR1 and CDR2: DFQATT and SNEGSKA (reference sequence). CDR3 length: 14 residues. V gave up 5 bases and J gave up 5 bases; unmatched junction bases: 6. The CDR3 DNA reads TGCAGTGCTTTACTAGCGGGAGGAGATGAGACCCAGTACTTC. Protein product: CSALLAGGDETQYF.